This TCR beta chain was found in a study of OX40 agonist ivuxolimab in advanced cancers. Study-wide context: As their treatment, patients were administered ivuxolimab, an agonistic anti-OX40 (CD134) antibody.

On cycle 4 day 1 and cycle 7 day 1, as well as at baseline, blood was sampled. TCRdb's table, derived via immunoSEQ multiplex PCR, lists solely in-frame clones and lacks some. The sample gives over 80,000 clones, roughly nine tenths of which show up once; around 5.2% is in the top ten. Here the sequenced sample was CD4+ or CD8+ T cells sorted from blood, taken in a trial of the OX40 agonist ivuxolimab. This sequence was found in an adult with an advanced solid tumor such as melanoma, head and neck, liver or kidney cancer.

This CDR3 reads CASSWGQLRSNQPQHF. The CDR3 DNA follows: TGTGCCAGCAGCTGGGGACAGTTAAGGAGCAATCAGCCCCAGCATTTT. V gene TRBV2 combines with J gene TRBJ1-5; 7 bases are shared with TRBD1. The CDR3 spans 16 residues. CDR1 is SNHLY, CDR2 FYNNEI, per germline. V lost 6 bases to trimming and J lost 1 base; unmatched junction nucleotides: 9.